This T cell receptor (beta chain) was identified during a study of response to subunit inactivated influenza vaccine. Each CDR3 protein is one row after TCRdb ran MiXCR on the RT-PCR reads. The table lists 650,000 to 700,000 distinct CDR3 sequences, 15% to 17% of them singletons. Study results and caveats: The authors suggested that few new T cells are recruited per seasonal influenza vaccination.

The germline gives CDR1 MNHEY, CDR2 SVGEGT. With 4 bases removed from V and 5 bases from J, the gap between germline ends came to 14 bases. This CDR3 has 14 amino acids. Concerning this clonotype itself: Its antigen is not identified.

This clonotype originated in a man in his fifties or sixties who received an inactivated influenza vaccine. The sequencing here drew on PBMCs from blood, taken 12 days after vaccination. The genes are TRBV6-2 or TRBV6-3 and TRBJ2-5; D gene ambiguous. The CDR3: CASSLSRVKETQYF. In nucleotides, the CDR3 is TGTGCCAGCAGTTTGAGTAGGGTCAAGGAGACCCAGTACTTC.